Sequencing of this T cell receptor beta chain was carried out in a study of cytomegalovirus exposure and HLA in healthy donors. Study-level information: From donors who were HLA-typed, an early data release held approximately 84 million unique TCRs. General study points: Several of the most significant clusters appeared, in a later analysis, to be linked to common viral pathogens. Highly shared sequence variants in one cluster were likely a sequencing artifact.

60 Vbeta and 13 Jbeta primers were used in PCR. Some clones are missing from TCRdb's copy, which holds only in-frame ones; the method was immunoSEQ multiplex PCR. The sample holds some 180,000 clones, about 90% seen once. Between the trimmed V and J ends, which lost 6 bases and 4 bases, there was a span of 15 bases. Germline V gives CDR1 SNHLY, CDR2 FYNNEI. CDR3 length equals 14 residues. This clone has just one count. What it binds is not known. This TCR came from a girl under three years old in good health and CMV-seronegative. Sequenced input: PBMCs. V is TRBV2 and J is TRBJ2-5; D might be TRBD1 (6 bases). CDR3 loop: CASRRTGLGETQYF. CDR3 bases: TGTGCCAGCAGGAGAACAGGGCTCGGAGAGACCCAGTACTTC.